This T cell receptor beta chain was documented in a study of monozygotic twins with cystic fibrosis. Across the whole study: Three micrograms of fragmented DNA underwent about 16 PCR cycles for library preparation.

The data were produced by immunoSEQ multiplex PCR, yet TCRdb's version contains in-frame clones alone and is incomplete. The table records approximately 13,000 clones, 80% to 90% of them present only once. The sequence was obtained from a boy between 10 and 17 years old with cystic fibrosis. The specimen sequenced was blood.

This CDR3 reads CASSPIAGKGGQYF. CDR3 nucleotide sequence: TGTGCCAGCAGCCCAATAGCGGGAAAGGGTGGGCAGTATTTT. This rearrangement joins TRBV7-9 to TRBJ2-3, with 8 nucleotides matching TRBD2. V dropped 5 bases and J dropped 11; count of bases not matched to a gene: 12. Germline CDR1 is SEHNR and CDR2 is FQNEAQ (reference sequence). This CDR3 spans 14 amino acids.